This T cell receptor (beta chain) was sequenced during a study of spatial heterogeneity in lung cancer. Notes on the study in general: Circulating ubiquitous expanded tumor TCRs were observed more frequently at resection than at follow-up.

The time point: sample taken at primary tumor resection. Material for sequencing was whole RNA from tumor, nontumor lung or frozen PBMC, left unsorted. TCRdb called the 5' RACE reads again in MiXCR, with one record for every CDR3 protein. Among about 82,000 distinct CDR3 sequences listed, approximately 12% were seen once. Concerning this clonotype itself: Its antigen is unidentified.

Trimming left V 0 bases short and J 4 bases short, with 9 bases between. CDR1 and CDR2 (germline): SGHRS, YFSETQ. CDR3 size: 14 residues. The J gene is TRBJ2-3, the V gene TRBV5-1, with D possibly being TRBD1 (5 bases). Source: PBMCs, taken at surgery. The receptor comes from a male donor with early-stage non-small cell lung cancer. As DNA, the CDR3 is TGCGCCAGCAGCTTGGTTCCAGGGCCAGATACGCAGTATTTT. Translated: CASSLVPGPDTQYF. The full variable domain, in which reference TRBV5-1 and TRBJ2-3 provide the parts outside the CDR3, is KAGVTQTPRYLIKTRGQQVTLSCSPISGHRSVSWYQQTPGQGLQFLFEYFSETQRNKGNFPGRFSGRQFSNSRSEMNVSTLELGDSALYLCASSLVPGPDTQYFGPGTRLTVL.